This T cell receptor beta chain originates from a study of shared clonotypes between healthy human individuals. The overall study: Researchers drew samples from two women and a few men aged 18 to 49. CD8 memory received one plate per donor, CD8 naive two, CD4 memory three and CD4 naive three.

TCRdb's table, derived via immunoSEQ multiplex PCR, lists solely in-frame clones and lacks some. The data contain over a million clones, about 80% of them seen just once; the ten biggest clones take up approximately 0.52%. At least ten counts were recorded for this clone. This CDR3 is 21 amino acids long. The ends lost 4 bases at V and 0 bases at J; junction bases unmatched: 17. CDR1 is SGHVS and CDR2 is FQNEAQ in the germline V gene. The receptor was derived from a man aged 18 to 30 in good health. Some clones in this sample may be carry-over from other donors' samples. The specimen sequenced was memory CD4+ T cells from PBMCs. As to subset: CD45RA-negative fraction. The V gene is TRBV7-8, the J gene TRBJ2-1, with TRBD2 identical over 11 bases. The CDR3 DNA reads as TGTGCCAGCAGCTGGGTGATAGGGGATAGCGGGAGGGTGAGCTCCTACAATGAGCAGTTCTTC. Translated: CASSWVIGDSGRVSSYNEQFF.